This T cell receptor beta chain was captured in a study of CD8+ T cells in alopecia areata. General study points: Clonality exceeded that of normal scalp in lesional scalp, most notably in alopecia totalis/universalis.

Trimming pared 1 base from V and 2 bases from J, leaving 9 bases between. CDR3 length equals 14 residues. CDR1 and CDR2 from the germline V gene are LNHNV and YYDKDF (reference sequence). RNA extraction and reverse transcription yielded cDNA as sequencing template. Measured with immunoSEQ multiplex PCR; TCRdb has only the in-frame clones, and not every one. The data show 150,000 to 200,000 clones, with approximately 67% seen just once and approximately 1.2% held by the top ten. A word on this clone: Its antigen is as yet unknown.

Treatment denoted: oral pan-JAK inhibitor, 5-10 mg twice daily. Researchers took lesional scalp punch biopsies and peripheral blood from people who were alopecia areata patients. The V gene is TRBV15, the J gene TRBJ2-7; either TRBD1 or TRBD2 may fit D (5 bases each). The input for sequencing was CD4+ T cells sorted from blood, taken at approximately week 49, from a patient treated with tofacitinib. The source is a human donor with alopecia areata. The CDR3 DNA sequence: TGTGCCACCAGCAGAGGCTGGGACCCCTACGAGCAGTACTTC. Amino acid sequence: CATSRGWDPYEQYF.